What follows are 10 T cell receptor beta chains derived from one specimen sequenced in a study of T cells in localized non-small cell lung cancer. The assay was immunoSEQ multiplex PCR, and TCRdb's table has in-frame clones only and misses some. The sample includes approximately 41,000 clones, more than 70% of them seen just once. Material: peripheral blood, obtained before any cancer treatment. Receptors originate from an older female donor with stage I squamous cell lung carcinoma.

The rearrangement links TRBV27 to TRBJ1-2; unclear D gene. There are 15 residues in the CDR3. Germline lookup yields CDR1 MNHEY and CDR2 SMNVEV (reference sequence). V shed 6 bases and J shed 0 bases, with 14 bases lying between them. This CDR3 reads CASSPGRRSNYGYTF. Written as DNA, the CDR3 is TGTGCCAGCAGCCCCGGACGGAGATCTAACTATGGCTACACCTTC.

Here the CDR3 DNA reads TGTGCCAGCAGCTTACCAGGGGGCCGGGGCACTGAAGCTTTCTTT. Translation gives CASSLPGGRGTEAFF. The V and J genes are TRBV7-2 and TRBJ1-1; 8 positions agree with TRBD1. Germline CDR1 SGHTA, CDR2 FQGNSA. Germline trimming cut 2 bases from V and 4 bases from J; bases unmatched to any gene: 6. The CDR3 sequence is 15 residues long.

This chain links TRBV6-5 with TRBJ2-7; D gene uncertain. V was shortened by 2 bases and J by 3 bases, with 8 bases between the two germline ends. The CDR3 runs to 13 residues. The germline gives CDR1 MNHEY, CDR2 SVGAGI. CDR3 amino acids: CASSYDNLYEQYF. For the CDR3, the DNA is TGTGCCAGCAGTTACGACAATCTCTACGAGCAGTACTTC.

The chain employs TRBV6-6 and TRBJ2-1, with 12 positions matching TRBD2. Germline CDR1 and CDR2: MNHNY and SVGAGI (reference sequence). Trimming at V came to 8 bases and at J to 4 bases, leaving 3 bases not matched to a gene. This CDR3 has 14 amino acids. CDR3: CASSLAGGYNEQFF. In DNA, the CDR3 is TGTGCCAGCTCCCTAGCGGGGGGGTACAATGAGCAGTTCTTC.

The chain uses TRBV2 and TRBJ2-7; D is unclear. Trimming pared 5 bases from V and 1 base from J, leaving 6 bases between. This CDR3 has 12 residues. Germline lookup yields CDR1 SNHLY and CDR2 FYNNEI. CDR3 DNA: TGTGCCAGCAGTTCCCAGTCCTACGAGCAGTACTTC. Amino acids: CASSSQSYEQYF.

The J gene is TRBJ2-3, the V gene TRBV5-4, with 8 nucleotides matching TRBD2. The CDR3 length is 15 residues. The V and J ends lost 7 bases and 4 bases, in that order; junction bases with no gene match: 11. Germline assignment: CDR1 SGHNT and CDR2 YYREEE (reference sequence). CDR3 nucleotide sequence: TGTGCCAGCCTCAACGGGGGGGCAGGGGCAGATACGCAGTATTTT. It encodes CASLNGGAGADTQYF. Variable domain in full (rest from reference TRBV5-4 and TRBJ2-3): ETGVTQSPTHLIKTRGQQVTLRCSSQSGHNTVSWYQQALGQGPQFIFQYYREEENGRGNFPPRFSGLQFPNYSSELNVNALELDDSALYLCASLNGGAGADTQYFGPGTRLTVL.

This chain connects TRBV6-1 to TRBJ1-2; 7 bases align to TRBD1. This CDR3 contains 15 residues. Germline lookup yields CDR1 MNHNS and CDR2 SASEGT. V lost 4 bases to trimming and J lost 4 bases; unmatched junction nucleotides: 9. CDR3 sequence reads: CASSADGQAGYGYTF. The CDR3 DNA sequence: TGTGCCAGCAGTGCAGACGGACAGGCTGGCTATGGCTACACCTTC.

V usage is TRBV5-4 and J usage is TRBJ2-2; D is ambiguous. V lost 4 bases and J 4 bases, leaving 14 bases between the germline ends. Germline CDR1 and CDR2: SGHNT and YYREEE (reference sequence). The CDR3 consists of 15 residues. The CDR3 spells CASSPALASTGELFF. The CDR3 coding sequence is TGTGCCAGCAGCCCGGCCCTCGCAAGCACCGGGGAGCTGTTTTTT.

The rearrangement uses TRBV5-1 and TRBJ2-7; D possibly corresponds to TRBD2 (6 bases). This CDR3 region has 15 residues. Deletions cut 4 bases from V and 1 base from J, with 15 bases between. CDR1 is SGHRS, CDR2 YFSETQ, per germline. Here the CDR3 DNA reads TGCGCCAGCAGCACCGGGACTTCCCTTTCCTACGAGCAGTACTTC. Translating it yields CASSTGTSLSYEQYF.

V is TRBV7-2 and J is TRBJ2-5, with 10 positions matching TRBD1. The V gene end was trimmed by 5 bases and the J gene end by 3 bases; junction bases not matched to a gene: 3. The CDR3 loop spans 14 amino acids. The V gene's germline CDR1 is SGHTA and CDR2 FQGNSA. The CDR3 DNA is TGTGCCAGCAGCCAGACAGGGGGCAAAGAGACCCAGTACTTC. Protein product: CASSQTGGKETQYF.